The 3 T cell receptor beta chains below all came from one sample that was sequenced in a study of neurological immune-mediated disorders. From the 5' RACE reads, TCRdb called clonotypes with MiXCR, one entry per CDR3 protein. The table shows about 120,000 distinct CDR3 sequences, with roughly 3.1% occurring only once. The specimen sequenced was PBMCs. The source is a woman in her 30s with multiple sclerosis.

This clonotype has at least ten counts. The chain carries TRBV29-1 and TRBJ1-1; D gene uncertain. Trimming cost V 5 bases and J 1 base, with 11 bases left between them. Looked up from germline, CDR1 is SQVTM and CDR2 is ANQGSEA. The CDR3 covers 13 residues. In DNA, the CDR3 is TGCAGCGTTTGGGAGACACCGAACACTGAAGCTTTCTTT. The encoded protein is CSVWETPNTEAFF. The whole variable domain, remainder taken from reference TRBV29-1 and TRBJ1-1, is SAVISQKPSRDICQRGTSLTIQCQVDSQVTMMFWYRQQPGQSLTLIATANQGSEATYESGFVIDKFPISRPNLTFSTLTVSNMSPEDSSIYLCSVWETPNTEAFFGQGTRLTVV.

This clonotype has ten or more counts. The chain links TRBV7-2 to TRBJ1-1, with a possible D match to TRBD1 (5 bases). CDR3 length: 21 amino acids. The germline V gene has CDR1 SGHTA and CDR2 FQGNSA. Trimming shortened V by 5 bases and J by 5 bases, and 36 bases separated the two germline ends. This chain's CDR3 is CASSPRHIRQGDGIFRTEAFF. The CDR3 DNA follows: TGTGCCAGCAGCCCCCGTCACATTCGTCAAGGGGACGGGATTTTTAGGACTGAAGCTTTCTTT. Supplemented by reference TRBV7-2 and TRBJ1-1, the full variable domain reads GAGVSQSPSNKVTEKGKDVELRCDPISGHTALYWYRQSLGQGLEFLIYFQGNSAPDKSGLPSDRFSAERTGGSVSTLTIQRTQQEDSAVYLCASSPRHIRQGDGIFRTEAFFGQGTRLTVV.

In its sample, this clonotype was seen many times. The chain recombines TRBV7-6 with TRBJ2-1; 7 bases map to TRBD1. Germline V lookup: CDR1 SGHVS, CDR2 FNYEAQ. This CDR3 has 17 amino acids. V shed 2 bases, J shed 4 bases, and the junction held 11 bases outside the gene matches. CDR3 region: CASSLTIEGAGYNEQFF. DNA of the CDR3: TGTGCCAGCAGCTTAACGATCGAGGGGGCCGGTTACAATGAGCAGTTCTTC.